The source of this TCR beta chain is a study of blood T cells in healthy people across ages. Whole-study results and caveats: Diversity figures derived from one million T cells were judged to underestimate the true value. A roughly linear age-dependent decrease characterized TCR beta diversity per million T cells.

With a J-beta primer mix and a sample-barcoded 5' primer, a second PCR ran about 6 to 11 cycles. Researchers report that a template-switch adaptor with 12 random nucleotides tagged each cDNA molecule. Using its own MiXCR run on the 5' RACE reads, TCRdb lists one record per CDR3 protein. This sample yields 1.4 million to 1.5 million distinct CDR3 sequences, of which 35% to 45% are seen a single time; less than 8% belongs to the top ten. Germline CDR1 ENHRY, CDR2 SYGVKD. The CDR3 covers 14 residues. Trimming took off 2 bases at V and 2 bases at J, with 10 bases between the two ends. This clonotype was observed a handful of times. Antigen specificity is unknown.

This clonotype originated in a woman between 18 and 30 years old in good health. The sequencing sample was made of blood. The gene calls are TRBV10-3 and TRBJ2-7, with unresolved D. CDR3 nucleotide sequence: TGTGCCATCAGTGAGAGCGCCTTAGCCTACGAGCAGTACTTC. This translates into CAISESALAYEQYF.